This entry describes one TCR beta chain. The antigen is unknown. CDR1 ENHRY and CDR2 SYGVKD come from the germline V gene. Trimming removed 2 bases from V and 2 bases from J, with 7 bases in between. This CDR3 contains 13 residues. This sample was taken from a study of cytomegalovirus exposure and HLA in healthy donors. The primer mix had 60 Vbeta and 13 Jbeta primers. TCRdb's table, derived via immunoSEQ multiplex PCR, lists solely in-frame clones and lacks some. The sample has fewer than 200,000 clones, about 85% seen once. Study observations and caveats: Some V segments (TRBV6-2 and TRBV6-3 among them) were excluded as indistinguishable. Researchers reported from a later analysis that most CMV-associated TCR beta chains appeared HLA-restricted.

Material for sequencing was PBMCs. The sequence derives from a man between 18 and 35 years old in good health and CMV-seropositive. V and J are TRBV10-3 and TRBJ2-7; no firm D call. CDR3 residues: CAISEILAYEQYF. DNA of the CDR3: TGTGCCATCAGTGAGATATTAGCCTACGAGCAGTACTTC.